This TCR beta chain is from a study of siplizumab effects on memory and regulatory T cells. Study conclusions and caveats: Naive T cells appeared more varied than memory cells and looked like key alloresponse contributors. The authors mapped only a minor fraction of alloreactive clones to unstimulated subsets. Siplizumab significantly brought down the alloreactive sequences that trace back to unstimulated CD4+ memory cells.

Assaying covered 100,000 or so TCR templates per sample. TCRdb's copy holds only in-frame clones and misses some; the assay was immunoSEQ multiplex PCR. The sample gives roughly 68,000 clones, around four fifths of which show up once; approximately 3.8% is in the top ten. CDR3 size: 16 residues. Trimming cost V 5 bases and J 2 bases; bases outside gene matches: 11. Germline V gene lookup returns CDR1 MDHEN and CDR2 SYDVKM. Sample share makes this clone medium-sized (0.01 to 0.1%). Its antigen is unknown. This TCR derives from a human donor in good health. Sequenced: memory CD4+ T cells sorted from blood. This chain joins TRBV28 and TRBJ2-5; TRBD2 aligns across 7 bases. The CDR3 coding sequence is TGTGCCAGCAGTCCACTCGGATGGGAGGGACAAGAGACCCAGTACTTC. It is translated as CASSPLGWEGQETQYF.